This TCR beta chain was recovered during a study of blood T cell repertoires in COVID-19. Study-level information: Some COVID-19 samples were acute and others convalescent; all came from the United States, Italy and Spain. PBMCs, B-cell-depleted T cells, or T cells were the source of the cDNA or gDNA that made up the material.

A Seattle source enrolled patients during active infection and followed them longitudinally. Source study methods: Reference gene primer amplification gave estimated nucleated cell counts. Measured with immunoSEQ multiplex PCR; TCRdb has only the in-frame clones, and not every one. That table furnishes V, J and clone size, whereas the DNA furnished D and trimming. Among hundreds of thousands of clones, 89% were seen once, and the ten largest hold 0.7% to 1%. The sample consisted of peripheral blood. The receptor's source is a man aged 18 to 35 with COVID-19, enrolled during active disease.

DNA for the CDR3: TGTGCCAGCAGCCCCAATAGCGGACAAGAGACCCAGTACTTC. Encoded protein: CASSPNSGQETQYF. The chain combines TRBV3-1 (or the pseudogene TRBV3-2) with TRBJ2-5; a weak D match, TRBD2 (6 bases). Germline CDR1 reads LGHDT; CDR2 reads YNNKEL (reference sequence). There are 14 residues in the CDR3. Trimming left V 4 bases short and J 2 bases short, with 11 bases between.